These T cell receptor beta chains were read from a single sample in a study of metastatic and nonmetastatic thyroid tumors. With MiXCR, TCRdb reprocessed the PCR reads. The table has roughly 16,000 clones, around 20% seen once. Sequenced: blood. These TCRs come from a female donor with papillary thyroid cancer or a benign thyroid nodule (not recorded which). Some clones in this sample may be carry-over from other donors' samples. Both conserved end residues are part of each CDR3. Each record gives: CDR3 protein, CDR3 DNA, J gene, V gene, D gene, clone size. A D gene is named only where the DNA matches it firmly. Size values are once, few and many counts, or a class for expanded clones, and some rows have none.

CDR3aa: CSAVGSGRPGDTQYF
CDR3nt: TGCAGTGCTGTTGGTAGCGGGAGACCGGGAGATACGCAGTATTTT
j_gene: TRBJ2-3
v_gene: TRBV20-1
d_gene: TRBD2
abundance: NA

CDR3aa: CSVEDLLAGAGEQYF
CDR3nt: TGCAGCGTTGAAGATCTCCTAGCGGGAGCTGGAGAGCAGTACTTC
j_gene: TRBJ2-7
v_gene: TRBV29-1
d_gene: TRBD2
abundance: many

CDR3aa: CASSQAASLEPYEQYF
CDR3nt: TGTGCCAGCAGCCAAGCCGCTTCCCTAGAACCCTACGAGCAGTACTTC
j_gene: TRBJ2-7
v_gene: TRBV3-1
d_gene: NA
abundance: many

CDR3aa: CASSIGTSGRYEQYF
CDR3nt: TGTGCCAGTAGTATCGGGACTAGCGGGAGATACGAGCAGTACTTC
j_gene: TRBJ2-7
v_gene: TRBV19
d_gene: TRBD2
abundance: many

CDR3aa: CASSPTGDRNEQFF
CDR3nt: TGTGCCAGCAGTCCAACAGGGGACCGGAATGAGCAGTTCTTC
j_gene: TRBJ2-1
v_gene: TRBV12-3/TRBV12-4
d_gene: TRBD1
abundance: medium-sized

CDR3aa: CASSKGLAGFTDTQYF
CDR3nt: TGCGCCAGCAGCAAGGGACTAGCGGGATTCACAGATACGCAGTATTTT
j_gene: TRBJ2-3
v_gene: TRBV4-1
d_gene: TRBD2
abundance: NA

CDR3aa: CSARGAIQSGELFF
CDR3nt: TGCAGTGCGAGGGGGGCTATCCAGTCCGGGGAGCTGTTTTTT
j_gene: TRBJ2-2
v_gene: TRBV20-1
d_gene: NA
abundance: NA

CDR3aa: CASSLAHGLAARGTGELFF
CDR3nt: TGTGCCAGCAGCTTAGCGCACGGACTAGCGGCTAGGGGCACCGGGGAGCTGTTTTTT
j_gene: TRBJ2-2
v_gene: TRBV7-2
d_gene: TRBD2
abundance: many

CDR3aa: CSAIPAEGDAETQYF
CDR3nt: TGCAGTGCTATTCCGGCGGAGGGAGACGCAGAGACCCAGTACTTC
j_gene: TRBJ2-5
v_gene: TRBV20-1
d_gene: NA
abundance: NA

CDR3aa: CSAISGGDDGYTF
CDR3nt: TGCAGTGCTATCTCAGGGGGCGATGATGGCTACACCTTC
j_gene: TRBJ1-2
v_gene: TRBV20-1
d_gene: TRBD1
abundance: NA

CDR3aa: CASSAQGPGNTIYF
CDR3nt: TGTGCCAGCAGTGCACAGGGTCCTGGAAACACCATATATTTT
j_gene: TRBJ1-3
v_gene: TRBV6-1
d_gene: NA
abundance: NA

CDR3aa: CASSQPVQDTQCF
CDR3nt: TGTGCCAGCAGTCAGCCGGTACAGGATACGCAGTGTTTT
j_gene: TRBJ2-3
v_gene: TRBV6-2/TRBV6-3
d_gene: NA
abundance: NA

CDR3aa: CASSMVSEGANQPQHF
CDR3nt: TGTGCCAGTAGTATGGTAAGCGAGGGGGCCAATCAGCCCCAGCATTTT
j_gene: TRBJ1-5
v_gene: TRBV19
d_gene: TRBD1
abundance: NA

CDR3aa: CSVAGGEGYEQYF
CDR3nt: TGCAGCGTTGCGGGCGGGGAGGGCTACGAGCAGTACTTC
j_gene: TRBJ2-7
v_gene: TRBV29-1
d_gene: TRBD2
abundance: many

CDR3aa: CASSRTVQETQYF
CDR3nt: TGTGCCAGCAGTCGGACAGTGCAAGAGACCCAGTACTTC
j_gene: TRBJ2-5
v_gene: TRBV6-1
d_gene: NA
abundance: medium-sized

CDR3aa: CSARDHGTASTDTQYF
CDR3nt: TGCAGTGCTAGAGATCACGGGACAGCATCCACAGATACGCAGTATTTT
j_gene: TRBJ2-3
v_gene: TRBV20-1
d_gene: TRBD1
abundance: many

CDR3aa: CASTFSVPSYNSPLHF
CDR3nt: TGTGCCAGCACCTTTTCTGTTCCGTCCTATAATTCACCCCTCCACTTT
j_gene: TRBJ1-6
v_gene: TRBV6-1
d_gene: NA
abundance: few

CDR3aa: CASSLGLSGNQPQHF
CDR3nt: TGTGCCAGCAGCTTGGGCCTATCTGGCAATCAGCCCCAGCATTTT
j_gene: TRBJ1-5
v_gene: TRBV11-3
d_gene: NA
abundance: many

CDR3aa: CASSREGQGGEKLFF
CDR3nt: TGCGCCAGCAGCCGAGAGGGACAGGGAGGGGAAAAACTGTTTTTT
j_gene: TRBJ1-4
v_gene: TRBV5-1
d_gene: TRBD1
abundance: NA

CDR3aa: CAISERQGANNEQFF
CDR3nt: TGTGCCATCAGTGAAAGACAGGGGGCTAACAATGAGCAGTTCTTC
j_gene: TRBJ2-1
v_gene: TRBV10-3
d_gene: TRBD1
abundance: NA

CDR3aa: CASSADRGFEETQYF
CDR3nt: TGTGCCAGCAGTGCTGACAGGGGCTTTGAAGAGACCCAGTACTTC
j_gene: TRBJ2-5
v_gene: TRBV5-4
d_gene: TRBD1
abundance: many

CDR3aa: CASSSTRASDEKLFF
CDR3nt: TGTGCCAGCAGCTCAACCAGGGCTTCGGATGAAAAACTGTTTTTT
j_gene: TRBJ1-4
v_gene: TRBV7-9
d_gene: NA
abundance: many

CDR3aa: CASSQVRTSGRVTYEQYF
CDR3nt: TGTGCCAGCAGCCAAGTTCGGACTAGCGGGAGGGTGACCTACGAGCAGTACTTC
j_gene: TRBJ2-7
v_gene: TRBV3-1
d_gene: TRBD2
abundance: many

CDR3aa: CASSLGTTDTQYF
CDR3nt: TGTGCCAGCAGTTTAGGAACCACAGATACGCAGTATTTT
j_gene: TRBJ2-3
v_gene: TRBV12-3/TRBV12-4
d_gene: NA
abundance: medium-sized

CDR3aa: CASSQEFSEDTQYF
CDR3nt: TGTGCCAGCAGCCAAGAGTTCTCCGAAGATACGCAGTATTTT
j_gene: TRBJ2-3
v_gene: TRBV7-2
d_gene: NA
abundance: once

CDR3aa: CSARDQYEQFF
CDR3nt: TGCAGTGCTAGAGACCAGTATGAGCAGTTCTTC
j_gene: TRBJ2-1
v_gene: TRBV20-1
d_gene: NA
abundance: once

CDR3aa: CASSIQGLATEAFF
CDR3nt: TGTGCCAGTAGTATTCAGGGGCTCGCCACTGAAGCTTTCTTT
j_gene: TRBJ1-1
v_gene: TRBV19
d_gene: NA
abundance: many

CDR3aa: CASSSTARDRPYEQFF
CDR3nt: TGTGCCAGCAGCTCTACGGCCCGGGACAGGCCTTATGAGCAGTTCTTC
j_gene: TRBJ2-1
v_gene: TRBV5-6
d_gene: TRBD1
abundance: many

CDR3aa: CASSYSQGGETKYF
CDR3nt: TGTGCCAGCAGTTACTCTCAGGGCGGAGAGACAAAGTACTTC
j_gene: TRBJ2-5
v_gene: TRBV6-2/TRBV6-3
d_gene: NA
abundance: NA

CDR3aa: CASTSGSSYEQYF
CDR3nt: TGTGCCAGCACCTCAGGCAGCTCCTACGAGCAGTACTTC
j_gene: TRBJ2-7
v_gene: TRBV7-9
d_gene: NA
abundance: many

CDR3aa: CATSRGGPLNQPQHF
CDR3nt: TGTGCCACCAGCAGAGGGGGGCCACTAAATCAGCCCCAGCATTTT
j_gene: TRBJ1-5
v_gene: TRBV15
d_gene: NA
abundance: many

CDR3aa: CASSEFRGLGYTF
CDR3nt: TGTGCCAGCAGTGAGTTCAGGGGGCTTGGCTACACCTTC
j_gene: TRBJ1-2
v_gene: TRBV6-1
d_gene: TRBD1
abundance: NA

CDR3aa: CASSTRSNLCGYTF
CDR3nt: TGTGCCAGCAGTACGCGCAGTAACCTCTGTGGCTACACCTTC
j_gene: TRBJ1-2
v_gene: TRBV6-5
d_gene: NA
abundance: few

CDR3aa: CASSYAVFYGYTF
CDR3nt: TGTGCCAGCAGTTACGCAGTATTCTATGGCTACACCTTC
j_gene: TRBJ1-2
v_gene: TRBV6-5
d_gene: NA
abundance: medium-sized

CDR3aa: CSASDGVSSYEQYF
CDR3nt: TGCAGTGCCTCCGACGGGGTCAGCTCCTACGAGCAGTACTTC
j_gene: TRBJ2-7
v_gene: TRBV20-1
d_gene: NA
abundance: NA

CDR3aa: CASSSGTGRNQPQHF
CDR3nt: TGTGCCAGCAGCTCCGGGACAGGGAGGAATCAGCCCCAGCATTTT
j_gene: TRBJ1-5
v_gene: TRBV6-2/TRBV6-3
d_gene: TRBD1
abundance: NA

CDR3aa: CASSLGTGLGNEQFF
CDR3nt: TGTGCCAGCTCACTCGGGACAGGGTTAGGCAATGAGCAGTTCTTC
j_gene: TRBJ2-1
v_gene: TRBV18
d_gene: TRBD1
abundance: many

CDR3aa: CASSQDSQVDFNTGELFF
CDR3nt: TGCGCCAGCAGCCAAGACTCACAGGTCGATTTTAACACCGGGGAGCTGTTTTTT
j_gene: TRBJ2-2
v_gene: TRBV4-3
d_gene: NA
abundance: many

CDR3aa: CASSLGTDDQPQHF
CDR3nt: TGTGCCAGCAGTTTAGGGACGGACGATCAGCCCCAGCATTTT
j_gene: TRBJ1-5
v_gene: TRBV12-3/TRBV12-4
d_gene: NA
abundance: few

CDR3aa: CGSSYSEGFNTLELFF
CDR3nt: TGTGGCAGCAGTTACTCGGAGGGGTTCAACACCTTGGAGCTGTTTTTT
j_gene: TRBJ2-2
v_gene: TRBV6-2/TRBV6-3
d_gene: NA
abundance: NA

CDR3aa: CSARRQGAETQYF
CDR3nt: TGCAGTGCTCGAAGACAGGGGGCAGAGACCCAGTACTTC
j_gene: TRBJ2-5
v_gene: TRBV20-1
d_gene: TRBD1
abundance: NA

CDR3aa: CSAKLAGGPHTQYF
CDR3nt: TGCAGTGCAAAACTAGCGGGAGGGCCGCATACGCAGTATTTT
j_gene: TRBJ2-3
v_gene: TRBV20-1
d_gene: TRBD2
abundance: NA

CDR3aa: CASRDPGTGPYEQYF
CDR3nt: TGTGCCAGCAGGGATCCCGGGACAGGGCCCTACGAGCAGTACTTC
j_gene: TRBJ2-7
v_gene: TRBV7-9
d_gene: TRBD1
abundance: many

CDR3aa: CASGGLRQGIDFF
CDR3nt: TGTGCCAGCGGAGGTTTGAGACAGGGAATCGATTTCTTT
j_gene: TRBJ1-1
v_gene: TRBV6-2/TRBV6-3
d_gene: TRBD1
abundance: medium-sized

CDR3aa: CASSLVTNQPQHF
CDR3nt: TGTGCCAGTAGTTTGGTCACCAATCAGCCCCAGCATTTT
j_gene: TRBJ1-5
v_gene: TRBV19
d_gene: NA
abundance: many

CDR3aa: CASSLSQVMNTEAFF
CDR3nt: TGTGCCAGCAGTTTAAGCCAGGTCATGAACACTGAAGCTTTCTTT
j_gene: TRBJ1-1
v_gene: TRBV12-3/TRBV12-4
d_gene: NA
abundance: medium-sized

CDR3aa: CASSFRGQPNQPQHF
CDR3nt: TGTGCCAGCAGTTTTCGAGGACAGCCAAATCAGCCCCAGCATTTT
j_gene: TRBJ1-5
v_gene: TRBV28
d_gene: NA
abundance: NA

CDR3aa: CASSFMAGNYEQYF
CDR3nt: TGTGCCAGCAGCTTCATGGCAGGGAACTACGAGCAGTACTTC
j_gene: TRBJ2-7
v_gene: TRBV7-9
d_gene: NA
abundance: many